This TCR beta chain was sequenced during a study of T cell repertoires in cytomegalovirus infection. In the study overall: In the study, CMV epitopes included recently identified HLA-C-restricted and well-studied HLA-B-restricted ones. Matching HLA type and CMV infection were both indicated by public TCR beta signatures. General observations from the study: CMV carriers having the relevant HLA were flagged by cumulative public TCR beta family frequency. What dominated the ex vivo response were HLA-C-restricted CMV-specific TCR beta clonotypes.

TCRdb processed the reads anew with MiXCR; each CDR3 protein has one entry. The sample records fewer than 850,000 distinct CDR3 sequences, 25% to 35% being singletons. Note on this clonotype: Its antigen is unidentified.

The source is a human donor in good health (CMV status not recorded). Some clones in this sample may be carry-over from other donors' samples. This sample comprised cultured CD8+ T cells from PBMCs, obtained from culture after CMV antigen stimulation.

The CDR3 reads CASSPPAGGETQYF. For the CDR3, the DNA is TGTGCCAGCAGCCCCCCCGCAGGGGGGGAGACCCAGTACTTC. The chain links TRBV7-6 to TRBJ2-5; possibly TRBD1 for D (7 bases). The V gene lost 5 bases and the J gene lost 5 bases, with 15 bases spanning the gap. The CDR3 totals 14 residues. Germline V gene sequence: CDR1 SGHVS, CDR2 FNYEAQ.